These 2 T cell receptor beta chains were sequenced from one sample in a study of tumor-infiltrating lymphocytes in oesophageal squamous cell carcinoma. A single record per CDR3 protein comes from TCRdb applying MiXCR to the PCR reads. The sample yields about 18,000 distinct CDR3 sequences, 44% seen once. Sequencing was performed on blood. The origin of the receptors is a female donor with esophageal squamous cell carcinoma.

This clonotype has only a few counts. The gene calls are TRBV7-3 and TRBJ2-3, with 7 bases lining up with TRBD1. The germline V gene encodes CDR1 SGHTA and CDR2 FQGTGA. Germline trimming cut 6 bases from V and 4 bases from J; bases unmatched to any gene: 7. The length of the CDR3 is 14 residues. The CDR3 DNA follows: TGTGCCAGCAGTTCCGGACAGGTTGCAGATACGCAGTATTTT. Translating gives CASSSGQVADTQYF.

CDR3 region: CAGQQENEQFF. For the CDR3, the DNA is TGTGCCGGTCAACAGGAGAATGAGCAGTTCTTC. The gene calls are TRBV7-1 and TRBJ2-3, with D tentatively TRBD1 (5 bases). The DNA matches TRBJ2-1 better at its end, which makes the J call doubtful. TRBV7-1 counts as an open reading frame of uncertain function. This CDR3 has 11 residues.